This T cell receptor beta chain stems from a study of T cells in Graves' hyperthyroidism and ophthalmopathy. Whole-study findings and limits: Clonotypes that were expanded in thyroid above 0.001 mostly appeared in blood too. Before onset, ophthalmopathy was predicted by the model a median approximately 6.7 months earlier.

Lactation, pregnancy, other autoimmune disease or uncontrolled infection led to exclusion of patients. Together with thyroid ultrasound, orbital computed tomography, serum thyroxine and TRAb, clinical symptoms were used for diagnoses. The CDR3 is made up of 15 amino acids. Per germline, CDR1 MNHEY and CDR2 SVGAGI. The junction had 7 bases not matched to a gene; V was cut back by 4 bases and J by 6 bases. As concerns this clonotype: Its cognate antigen is unknown.

The source material, RNA transcripts, was used to amplify TCR beta CDR3 regions. An initial round of RT-PCR targeting the TCR CDR3 relied on the HTBI primer set. TCRdb passed the multiplex PCR reads through MiXCR, listing each CDR3 protein once. The sample comprises about 550,000 distinct CDR3 sequences, 20% to 25% of which are singletons, and around 27% rests with the top ten. This rearrangement joins TRBV6-5 to TRBJ1-2, with 11 positions matching TRBD1. This clonotype was sampled from a man in his late teens or twenties with Graves' hyperthyroidism. The sequenced sample was blood. CDR3 residues: CASSSPGQGDNGYTF. Here the CDR3 DNA reads TGTGCCAGCAGTTCACCGGGACAGGGGGATAATGGCTACACCTTC.